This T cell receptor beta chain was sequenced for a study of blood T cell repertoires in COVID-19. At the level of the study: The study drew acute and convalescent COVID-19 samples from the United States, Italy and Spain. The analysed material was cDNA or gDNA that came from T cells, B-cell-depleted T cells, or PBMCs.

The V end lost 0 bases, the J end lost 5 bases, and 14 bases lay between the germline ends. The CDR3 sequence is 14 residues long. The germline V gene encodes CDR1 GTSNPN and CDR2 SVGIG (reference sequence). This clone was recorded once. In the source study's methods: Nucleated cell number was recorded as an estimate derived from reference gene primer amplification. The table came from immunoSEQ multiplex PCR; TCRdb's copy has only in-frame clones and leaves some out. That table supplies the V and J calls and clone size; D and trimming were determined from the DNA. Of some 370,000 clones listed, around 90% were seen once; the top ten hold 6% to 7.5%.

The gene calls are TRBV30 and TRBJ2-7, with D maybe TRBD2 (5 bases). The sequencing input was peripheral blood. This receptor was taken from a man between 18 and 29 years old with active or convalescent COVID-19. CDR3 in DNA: TGTGCCTGGAGTGTTAGGTTTAGCGCCGACGAGCAGTACTTC. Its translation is CAWSVRFSADEQYF.